The 19 T cell receptor beta chains below all came from one sample that was sequenced in a study of identical twins. One entry per CDR3 protein results from TCRdb running MiXCR on the 5' RACE reads. The sample contains some 320,000 distinct CDR3 sequences, about 12% of which appear only once. This sample also appeared in a second study, on yellow fever vaccine responses in identical twins.

The sample comprised CD8+ T cells sorted from blood. These receptors were taken from a woman between 18 and 29 years old in good health.

The table lists this clonotype with many counts. This chain links TRBV29-1 with TRBJ2-1, with TRBD2 matching 10 bases. Germline CDR1 SQVTM, CDR2 ANQGSEA. The length of the CDR3 is 14 residues. V shed 5 bases, J shed 7 bases, and the junction held 8 bases outside the gene matches. The DNA for the CDR3 is TGCAGCGTTTCCCCTAGCGGGAGTTTAAATGAGCAGTTCTTC. This translates into CSVSPSGSLNEQFF.

This clonotype was counted ten times or more. The J gene is TRBJ1-2, the V gene TRBV10-3, with D hard to call. This CDR3 has 15 residues. Germline-derived CDR1 and CDR2 are ENHRY and SYGVKD. Trimming took 0 bases from V and 4 from J, leaving 12 bases between them. CDR3 protein: CAISESLQEGYGYTF. The CDR3, as DNA: TGTGCCATCAGTGAGTCGTTGCAGGAGGGCTATGGCTACACCTTC.

This clonotype was detected only a few times. The chain uses TRBV9 and TRBJ2-3; D ambiguous. The CDR3 contains 15 residues. V was clipped by 0 bases and J by 3 bases, with 11 bases between them. Germline CDR1 reads SGDLS; CDR2 reads YYNGEE. CDR3 DNA sequence: TGTGCCAGCAGCGTAGGTTTCAGAAGAACAGATACGCAGTATTTT. This encodes CASSVGFRRTDTQYF.

A few counts support this clonotype. The chain carries TRBV6-1 and TRBJ2-7; 7 nucleotides line up with TRBD1. Losses at the gene ends were 1 base for V and 1 base for J; bases not matched to a gene: 4. The CDR3 consists of 15 residues. CDR1 is MNHNS, CDR2 SASEGT, per germline. Here the CDR3 reads CASSEGTGDSYEQYV. In DNA, the CDR3 is TGTGCCAGCAGTGAAGGGACAGGCGATTCCTACGAGCAGTACGTC.

This clonotype turned up a few times. The CDR3 DNA follows: TGTGCCAGCAGCTTAGTCGGGAGGGGGACCTACAATGAGCAGTTCTTC. This gives the protein CASSLVGRGTYNEQFF. V usage is TRBV7-8 and J usage is TRBJ2-1; 8 nucleotides agree with TRBD2. The CDR3 contains 16 residues. The V gene's germline CDR1 is SGHVS and CDR2 FQNEAQ. The V gene end was trimmed by 1 base and the J gene end by 2 bases; junction bases not matched to a gene: 4.

The table lists this clonotype with a few counts. This sequence joins TRBV24-1 and TRBJ2-1; 10 positions match TRBD1. Germline CDR1 KGHDR, CDR2 SFDVKD. This CDR3 is built from 17 residues. The trim removed 3 bases at V and 3 bases at J, leaving 7 bases unmatched. The CDR3 DNA follows: TGTGCCACCAGTGATCGACAACGGACAGGGGGCTACAATGAGCAGTTCTTC. Its translation is CATSDRQRTGGYNEQFF.

In its sample, this clonotype was seen a few times. The V gene is TRBV6-1, the J gene TRBJ2-1, with 11 bases that match TRBD2. The length of the CDR3 is 14 residues. V was pared by 4 bases and J by 10 bases, with 6 bases of the junction left unmatched. Germline V gene lookup returns CDR1 MNHNS and CDR2 SASEGT. The CDR3 reads CASSGLAGGREQFF. The CDR3 bases are TGTGCCAGCAGTGGCCTAGCGGGGGGACGGGAGCAGTTCTTC.

Only a few counts were recorded for this clonotype. This chain joins TRBV12-3 or TRBV12-4 and TRBJ2-7; D is possibly TRBD2 (5 bases). The length of the CDR3 is 16 residues. V lost 5 bases to trimming and J lost 2 bases, with 19 bases between them. The CDR3 DNA reads as TGTGCCAGCAGTCAGCCAGTGCGGACCGGGGCCTACGAGCAGTACTTC. Protein sequence: CASSQPVRTGAYEQYF.

This clonotype was observed a handful of times. This rearrangement joins TRBV7-2 to TRBJ1-5; D perhaps matches TRBD1 (6 bases). The CDR3 totals 16 residues. Trimming left V 4 bases short and J 1 base short, with 14 bases between. Per germline, CDR1 SGHTA and CDR2 FQGNSA. CDR3 in DNA: TGTGCCAGCAGCTCCCGGGGAGGGGGAAGCAATCAGCCCCAGCATTTT. It specifies CASSSRGGGSNQPQHF.

The V call is TRBV9, the J call TRBJ2-1; 7 nucleotides agree with TRBD1. There are 16 residues in the CDR3. CDR1 is SGDLS, CDR2 YYNGEE, per germline. Trimming at V came to 4 bases and at J to 2 bases, leaving 9 bases not matched to a gene. The CDR3 bases are TGTGCCAGCAGCCTCCGTCGGGACAGCCCCTACAATGAGCAGTTCTTC. Translating it yields CASSLRRDSPYNEQFF.

This clonotype has at least ten counts. This CDR3 reads CASSLAKSDRYTF. In nucleotides, the CDR3 is TGTGCCAGCAGTTTAGCGAAGTCAGACCGCTACACCTTC. This chain uses TRBV12-3 or TRBV12-4 with TRBJ1-2; the D is unclear. Trimming pared 0 bases from V and 9 bases from J, leaving 11 bases between. This CDR3 comprises 13 residues.

The chain combines TRBV6-4 with TRBJ2-5; possible D gene TRBD2, 5 bases. The germline V gene encodes CDR1 MRHNA and CDR2 SNTAGT. Trimming took 2 bases from V and 2 from J, leaving 6 bases between them. There are 13 residues in the CDR3. The CDR3 DNA follows: TGTGCCAGCAGTGACGGGGAGCAAGAGACCCAGTACTTC. Translating gives CASSDGEQETQYF.

This clonotype was observed a few times. The rearrangement uses TRBV7-9 and TRBJ2-1; D possibly corresponds to TRBD2 (6 bases). Germline-derived CDR1 and CDR2 are SEHNR and FQNEAQ (reference sequence). This CDR3 is built from 15 residues. Deletions cut 1 base from V and 10 bases from J, with 17 bases between. The CDR3 DNA reads TGTGCCAGCAGCTTAGGGCTGGGACTGACTCAGGAGCAGTTCTTC. Amino acids: CASSLGLGLTQEQFF.

In its sample, this clonotype was seen a few times. The chain links TRBV11-2 to TRBJ2-1, with D possibly TRBD2 on 6 matching bases. Per the germline V gene, CDR1 is SGHAT and CDR2 is FQNNGV. The CDR3 runs 16 residues. The V and J ends lost 3 bases and 4 bases respectively, with 16 bases between them. The CDR3 DNA sequence: TGTGCCAGCAGCTTGACCGCGACGGGAGCTTACAATGAGCAGTTCTTC. Its translation is CASSLTATGAYNEQFF.

This clonotype was detected a few times. The chain recombines TRBV4-1 with TRBJ2-1, with D maybe TRBD1 (5 bases). The CDR3 runs to 14 residues. V lost 4 bases, J lost 6 bases, and 13 bases lay in between. Germline CDR1 is MGHRA and CDR2 is YSYEKL. For the CDR3, the DNA is TGCGCCAGCAGCCTCCCCGGACAAGCCAATGAGCAGTTCTTC. This sequence encodes CASSLPGQANEQFF.

Details on this clonotype: The junction does not match germline at one end; this may be a read error. The gene calls are TRBV7-9 and TRBJ2-7; D remains unclear. Germline V gene lookup returns CDR1 SEHNR and CDR2 FQNEAQ (reference sequence). This CDR3 is 10 amino acids long. This chain's CDR3 is CASTSHEQYF. In nucleotides, the CDR3 is TGTGCCAGCACCTCCCACGAGCAGTACTTC.

The chain is built from TRBV7-8 and TRBJ2-7; a weak D match, TRBD1 (6 bases). The CDR3 covers 15 residues. CDR1 and CDR2 from the germline V gene are SGHVS and FQNEAQ. V was clipped by 5 bases and J by 5 bases, with 19 bases between them. CDR3 sequence (DNA): TGTGCCAGCAGCGGTACCAGGGGCTCCTCTGACGAGCAGTACTTC. Protein sequence: CASSGTRGSSDEQYF.

There are a few counts of this clonotype. This chain joins TRBV2 and TRBJ1-1; no clear D gene. Germline loops: CDR1 SNHLY, CDR2 FYNNEI. V was clipped by 3 bases and J by 4 bases, with 12 bases between them. This CDR3 contains 14 residues. The CDR3: CASSDILWITEAFF. DNA for the CDR3: TGTGCCAGCAGTGATATACTGTGGATCACTGAAGCTTTCTTT.

This clonotype turned up a few times. The chain uses TRBV2 and TRBJ2-1; tentative D call: TRBD2 (5 bases). The CDR3 loop spans 16 amino acids. CDR1 is SNHLY, CDR2 FYNNEI, per germline. The V and J ends lost 2 bases and 7 bases respectively, with 18 bases between them. The CDR3 is CASSEPHLGRDNEQFF. In DNA form, the CDR3 reads TGTGCCAGCAGTGAACCCCACTTGGGCCGGGATAATGAGCAGTTCTTC.